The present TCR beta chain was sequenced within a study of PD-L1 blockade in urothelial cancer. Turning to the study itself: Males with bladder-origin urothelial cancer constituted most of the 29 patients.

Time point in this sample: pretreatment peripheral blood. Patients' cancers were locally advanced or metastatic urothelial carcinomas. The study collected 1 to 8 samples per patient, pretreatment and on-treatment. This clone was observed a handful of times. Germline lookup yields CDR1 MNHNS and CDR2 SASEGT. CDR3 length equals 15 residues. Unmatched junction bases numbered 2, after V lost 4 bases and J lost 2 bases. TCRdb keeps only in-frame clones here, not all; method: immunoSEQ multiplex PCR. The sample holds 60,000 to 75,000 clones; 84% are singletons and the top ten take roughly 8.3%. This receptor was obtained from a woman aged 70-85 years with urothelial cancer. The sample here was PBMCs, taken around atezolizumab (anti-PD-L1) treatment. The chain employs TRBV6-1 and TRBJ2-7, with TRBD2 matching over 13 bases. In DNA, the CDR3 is TGTGCCAGCAGTGGGACTAGCGGGGGTACCTACGAGCAGTACTTC. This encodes CASSGTSGGTYEQYF.